This T cell receptor (beta chain) comes out of a study of cytomegalovirus exposure and HLA in healthy donors. Between the trimmed V and J ends, which lost 6 bases and 2 bases, there was a span of 15 bases. The CDR3 is 15 amino acids. The germline CDR1 and CDR2 sequences are MNHEY and SVGAGI. Primers for the PCR totalled 60 Vbeta and 13 Jbeta. Method: immunoSEQ multiplex PCR; TCRdb's copy keeps in-frame clones and lacks some. The data include some 200,000 clones; the top ten clones carry less than 6.5%. The rearrangement uses TRBV6-5 and TRBJ2-3; D is perhaps TRBD2 (5 bases). Sequenced: PBMCs. The receptor's source is a man younger than 45 in good health and CMV-seronegative. The CDR3 loop is CASSPVGLLTDTQYF. The CDR3 DNA follows: TGTGCCAGCAGCCCCGTCGGACTCCTCACAGATACGCAGTATTTT.